One and the same sample provided the 15 T cell receptor beta chains below, sequenced in a study of OX40 agonist ivuxolimab in advanced cancers. Generated by immunoSEQ multiplex PCR, the TCRdb table keeps only in-frame clones and is missing some. The table records 25,000 to 35,000 clones, around 88% of them present only once. Sample: CD4+ or CD8+ T cells sorted from blood, taken in a trial of the OX40 agonist ivuxolimab. The receptors originated from an adult with an advanced solid tumor such as melanoma, head and neck, liver or kidney cancer.

In this sample, this clone turned up once. The chain carries TRBV27 and TRBJ1-1; no firm D call. V lost 2 bases, J lost 7 bases, and 8 bases lay in between. Germline values: CDR1 MNHEY, CDR2 SMNVEV (reference sequence). CDR3 length equals 12 residues. Here the CDR3 reads CASSLLGDEAFF. In DNA form, the CDR3 reads TGTGCCAGCAGTTTACTCGGGGATGAAGCTTTCTTT.

V is TRBV5-6 and J is TRBJ2-7, with 7 bases aligning to TRBD2. The V gene's germline CDR1 is SGHDT and CDR2 YYEEEE. The CDR3 runs 13 residues. V dropped 6 bases and J dropped 4; count of bases not matched to a gene: 7. Here the CDR3 reads CASTRQGGYEQYF. DNA of the CDR3: TGTGCCAGCACCCGGCAGGGAGGGTACGAGCAGTACTTC. The full variable domain, its missing parts supplied by reference TRBV5-6 and TRBJ2-7, is DAGVTQSPTHLIKTRGQQVTLRCSPKSGHDTVSWYQQALGQGPQFIFQYYEEEERQRGNFPDRFSGHQFPNYSSELNVNALLLGDSALYLCASTRQGGYEQYFGPGTRLTVT.

This chain links TRBV25-1 with TRBJ1-4, with a tentative D call TRBD1 (5 bases). Trimming stripped 9 bases from V and 4 bases from J, with 15 bases between. Germline V CDR1 and CDR2: MGHDK, SYGVNS. The CDR3 contains 14 residues. In DNA form, the CDR3 reads TGTGCCAGTAACTTCGGGGCCCATAATGAAAAACTGTTTTTT. Translating gives CASNFGAHNEKLFF.

This rearrangement joins TRBV5-5 to TRBJ2-5; D is perhaps TRBD2 (6 bases). Germline CDR1 SGHKS, CDR2 YYEKEE (reference sequence). Deletions cut 4 bases from V and 4 bases from J, with 17 bases between. CDR3 length equals 15 residues. The CDR3 is CASSPTRGWGETQYF. DNA of the CDR3: TGTGCCAGCAGCCCTACCCGGGGGTGGGGAGAGACCCAGTACTTC.

In this sample, this clone is large. The chain uses TRBV5-6 and TRBJ2-7; D unclear. CDR3 length: 13 residues. Trimming left V 5 bases short and J 2 bases short, with 11 bases between. CDR1 and CDR2 from the germline V gene are SGHDT and YYEEEE. CDR3 region: CASSYGRPYEQYF. The DNA for the CDR3 is TGTGCCAGCAGTTACGGGCGGCCCTACGAGCAGTACTTC.

This clone was detected only once. The genes are TRBV25-1 and TRBJ1-2; no reliable D call. CDR1 and CDR2 from the germline V gene are MGHDK and SYGVNS. Trimming left V 1 base short and J 8 bases short, with 14 bases between. The CDR3 has 14 amino acids. The CDR3 DNA reads TGTGCCAGCAGTGAATTGGGTGAACCCTCCGGCTACACCTTC. Its protein is CASSELGEPSGYTF.

The chain uses TRBV6-5 and TRBJ1-4; D uncertain. This CDR3 is 14 amino acids long. Germline V gene sequence: CDR1 MNHEY, CDR2 SVGAGI. Trimming left V 4 bases short and J 2 bases short, with 8 bases between. CDR3 bases: TGTGCCAGCAGTTTAGTAGTGACTAATGAAAAACTGTTTTTT. This codes for CASSLVVTNEKLFF.

V and J are TRBV30 and TRBJ2-7; unclear D gene. CDR3 length equals 12 residues. CDR1 is GTSNPN and CDR2 is SVGIG in the germline V gene (reference sequence). V dropped 4 bases and J dropped 3 bases, with 10 bases sitting between them. The CDR3: CAWNTLIYEQYF. CDR3 in DNA: TGTGCCTGGAATACGCTAATCTACGAGCAGTACTTC.

The chain has TRBV7-6 and TRBJ2-1; possibly TRBD1 for D (6 bases). Germline V gene data show CDR1 as SGHVS and CDR2 as FNYEAQ. CDR3 length: 17 residues. Trimming removed 4 bases from V and 7 bases from J, with 23 bases in between. CDR3 residues: CASSSVPGQRERNEQFF. Here the CDR3 DNA reads TGTGCCAGCAGCTCCGTACCCGGACAGAGGGAACGAAATGAGCAGTTCTTC.

The V call is TRBV16, the J call TRBJ2-7; D might be TRBD1 (6 bases). The CDR3 totals 14 residues. The V end lost 0 bases, the J end lost 5 bases, and 11 bases lay between the germline ends. Germline lookup yields CDR1 KGHSY and CDR2 FQNENV. CDR3 residues: CASSQSGGRDEQYF. The DNA for the CDR3 is TGTGCCAGCAGCCAATCAGGGGGTAGGGACGAGCAGTACTTC. Combining the CDR3 with reference TRBV16 and TRBJ2-7 gives the whole variable domain GEEVAQTPKHLVRGEGQKAKLYCAPIKGHSYVFWYQQVLKNEFKFLISFQNENVFDETGMPKERFSAKCLPNSPCSLEIQATKLEDSAVYFCASSQSGGRDEQYFGPGTRLTVT.

The chain carries TRBV19 and TRBJ1-4; 10 bases agree with TRBD1. Germline assignment: CDR1 LNHDA and CDR2 SQIVND (reference sequence). V shed 6 bases, J shed 3 bases, and the junction held 4 bases outside the gene matches. CDR3 length: 15 amino acids. DNA for the CDR3: TGTGCCAGTAGCCGACAGGGGGCGTCTAATGAAAAACTGTTTTTT. This encodes CASSRQGASNEKLFF.

The chain recombines TRBV6-1 with TRBJ2-5; D unclear. V lost 6 bases to trimming and J lost 2 bases, with 10 bases between them. From germline, CDR1 is MNHNS and CDR2 SASEGT. This CDR3 comprises 13 residues. In nucleotides, the CDR3 is TGTGCCAGCAGGGAGACTCCTCAAGAGACCCAGTACTTC. Translating it yields CASRETPQETQYF.

V is TRBV27 and J is TRBJ1-5; tentatively, D is TRBD1 (5 bases). Germline CDR1 MNHEY, CDR2 SMNVEV (reference sequence). The V end was cut by 8 bases, the J end by 0 bases, with 8 bases between. The CDR3 runs to 13 residues. CDR3 sequence: CASGQLSNQPQHF. Written as DNA, the CDR3 is TGTGCCAGCGGACAACTTAGCAATCAGCCCCAGCATTTT.

The CDR3 here is CASNPGQGYGYTF. DNA for the CDR3: TGTGCCAGCAATCCGGGACAGGGCTATGGCTACACCTTC. The rearrangement uses TRBV2 and TRBJ1-2; 9 nucleotides line up with TRBD1. Germline V gene sequence: CDR1 SNHLY, CDR2 FYNNEI. This CDR3 comprises 13 residues. J lost 4 bases, V lost 7 bases, and 4 bases had no gene match. The variable domain in full, completed from reference TRBV2 and TRBJ1-2, reads EPEVTQTPSHQVTQMGQEVILRCVPISNHLYFYWYRQILGQKVEFLVSFYNNEISEKSEIFDDQFSVERPDGSNFTLKIRSTKLEDSAMYFCASNPGQGYGYTFGSGTRLTVV.

The gene calls are TRBV5-1 and TRBJ1-2; tentatively, D is TRBD1 (5 bases). The germline V gene encodes CDR1 SGHRS and CDR2 YFSETQ. CDR3 length: 17 residues. The V end was cut by 7 bases, the J end by 2 bases, with 24 bases between. In DNA, the CDR3 is TGCGCCAGCTGGGACGATTCTCACAGGAAAGAGAACTATGGCTACACCTTC. This translates into CASWDDSHRKENYGYTF.